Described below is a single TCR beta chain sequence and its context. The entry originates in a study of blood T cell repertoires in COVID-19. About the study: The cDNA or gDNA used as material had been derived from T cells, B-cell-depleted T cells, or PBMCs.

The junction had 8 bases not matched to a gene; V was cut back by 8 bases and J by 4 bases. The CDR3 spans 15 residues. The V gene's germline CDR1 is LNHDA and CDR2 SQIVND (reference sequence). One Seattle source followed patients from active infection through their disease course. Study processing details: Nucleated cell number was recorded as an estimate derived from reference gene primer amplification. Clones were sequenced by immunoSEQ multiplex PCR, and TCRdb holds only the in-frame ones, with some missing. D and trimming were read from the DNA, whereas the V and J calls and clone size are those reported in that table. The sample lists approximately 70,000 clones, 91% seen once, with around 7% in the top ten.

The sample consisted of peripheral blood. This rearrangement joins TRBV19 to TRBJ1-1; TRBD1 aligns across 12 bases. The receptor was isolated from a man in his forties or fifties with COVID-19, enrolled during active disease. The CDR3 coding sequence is TGTGCCAGTTCCTCCCGGGACAGGGGGCGCACTGAAGCTTTCTTT. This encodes CASSSRDRGRTEAFF.